This TCR beta chain was identified in a study of CD8 T cells in ankylosing spondylitis. Study results and limitations: Researchers reportedly found disease-linked clones significantly enriched in matched ankylosing spondylitis synovial fluid. It appeared that ankylosing spondylitis blood was characterized by a TCR beta motif of fewer than 10 highly homologous variants.

Making use of molecular barcodes, quantitative 5'-RACE generated TCR beta libraries. TCRdb reanalysed the 5' RACE reads using MiXCR and keeps one entry per CDR3 protein. The sample consists of approximately 300,000 distinct CDR3 sequences, about a fifth of them appearing once. The V gene end was trimmed by 2 bases and the J gene end by 7 bases; junction bases not matched to a gene: 6. The CDR3 runs to 14 residues. CDR1 and CDR2 (germline): LNHNV, YYDKDF (reference sequence). Regarding this clonotype: Its antigen is not identified.

The chain uses TRBV15 and TRBJ1-2, with 8 bases identical to TRBD1. The sequence came from a female donor with ankylosing spondylitis or in good health (not recorded which). The sequencing sample was made of blood, either unsorted or a sorted T cell fraction (not recorded which). CDR3 amino acids: CATSRTPDRGGYTF. DNA for the CDR3: TGTGCCACCAGCAGAACCCCTGACAGGGGTGGCTACACCTTC.